A single sample is the source of the 10 T cell receptor beta chains below, sequenced in a study of T-cell reconstitution after alpha-beta-depleted transplantation in children. Unique molecular identifiers tagged the TCRbeta library. One entry per CDR3 protein, called by TCRdb with MiXCR from the PCR reads. Among around 370,000 distinct CDR3 sequences listed, around a tenth were seen once. Source: PBMCs from the stem cell graft donor, taken from the stem cell graft. These receptors all come from a human donor who donated a stem cell graft to a child with acute lymphoblastic leukemia.

This clonotype was recorded a few times. The rearrangement joins TRBV9 to TRBJ2-7; tentatively, D is TRBD2 (5 bases). Looked up from germline, CDR1 is SGDLS and CDR2 is YYNGEE. This CDR3 has 15 residues. V was cut by 0 bases and J by 0 bases, with 10 bases left in between. The CDR3 here is CASSVEGSASYEQYF. The CDR3 nucleotides are TGTGCCAGCAGCGTAGAAGGTAGCGCCTCCTACGAGCAGTACTTC.

This clonotype was counted between two and nine times. The rearrangement uses TRBV12-3 or TRBV12-4 and TRBJ1-2, with D unresolved. V was pared by 5 bases and J by 4 bases, with 14 bases between. This CDR3 has 14 amino acids. CDR3 amino acids: CASSRRAGPYGYTF. The CDR3 DNA is TGTGCCAGCAGTCGACGGGCAGGTCCCTATGGCTACACCTTC.

This clonotype has ten or more counts. The chain carries TRBV12-3 or TRBV12-4 and TRBJ2-5; tentatively, D is TRBD1 (5 bases). The CDR3 totals 13 residues. Trimming left V 4 bases short and J 5 bases short, with 11 bases between. The chain's CDR3 is CASSYQGRETQYF. CDR3 bases: TGTGCCAGCAGTTACCAGGGAAGGGAGACCCAGTACTTC.

This chain connects TRBV7-2 to TRBJ1-5; D gene uncertain. Germline CDR1 is SGHTA and CDR2 is FQGNSA. V was pared by 3 bases and J by 7 bases, with 13 bases between. The CDR3 is 14 amino acids. The CDR3 protein is CASSFSPRRQPQHF. The CDR3 bases are TGTGCCAGCAGCTTTTCTCCGAGGCGACAGCCCCAGCATTTT.

This clonotype has a count of ten or more. The rearrangement links TRBV7-2 to TRBJ2-1, with TRBD2 identical over 7 bases. Germline CDR1 reads SGHTA; CDR2 reads FQGNSA. The V and J ends lost 1 base and 4 bases, in that order; junction bases with no gene match: 7. This CDR3 has 16 amino acids. This chain's CDR3 is CASSLEALAAYNEQFF. Here the CDR3 DNA reads TGTGCCAGCAGCTTAGAGGCGCTAGCGGCTTACAATGAGCAGTTCTTC.

The chain has TRBV7-3 and TRBJ2-7; TRBD2 is a possible D gene (5 bases). Germline V lookup: CDR1 SGHTA, CDR2 FQGTGA. Deletions cut 1 base from V and 7 bases from J, with 11 bases between. This CDR3 is 13 amino acids long. The CDR3 protein is CASSLNAGGEQYF. CDR3 DNA: TGTGCCAGCAGCTTAAACGCAGGCGGGGAGCAGTACTTC. The variable domain in full, with the rest retrieved from reference TRBV7-3 and TRBJ2-7, is GAGVSQTPSNKVTEKGKYVELRCDPISGHTALYWYRQSLGQGPEFLIYFQGTGAADDSGLPNDRFFAVRPEGSVSTLKIQRTERGDSAVYLCASSLNAGGEQYFGPGTRLTVT.

This clonotype came up a few times. This sequence joins TRBV15 and TRBJ2-1; possibly TRBD1 for D (5 bases). CDR1 LNHNV and CDR2 YYDKDF come from the germline V gene (reference sequence). The V and J ends lost 0 bases and 7 bases respectively, with 10 bases between them. CDR3 length: 14 amino acids. Here the CDR3 reads CATSREAAGNEQFF. The CDR3 DNA follows: TGTGCCACCAGCAGAGAGGCGGCAGGGAATGAGCAGTTCTTC.

This clonotype was seen only a few times. The J gene is TRBJ2-1, the V gene TRBV11-3, with 7 bases lining up with TRBD2. The CDR3 sequence is 15 residues long. CDR1 is SGHNT, CDR2 YENEEA, per germline. Trimming removed 4 bases from V and 1 base from J; junction bases left unmatched: 4. CDR3 in DNA: TGTGCCAGCAGCTCGCCGGGACTATCCTACAATGAGCAGTTCTTC. Translating gives CASSSPGLSYNEQFF.

This clonotype was detected ten times or more. This rearrangement joins TRBV29-1 to TRBJ1-1, with D perhaps matching TRBD1 (5 bases). Trimming stripped 4 bases from V and 6 bases from J, with 12 bases between. CDR3 length: 12 amino acids. From germline, CDR1 is SQVTM and CDR2 ANQGSEA. CDR3 sequence: CSVVQGGSEAFF. In DNA form, the CDR3 reads TGCAGCGTTGTGCAGGGTGGGTCTGAAGCTTTCTTT.

This clonotype occurred many times. The chain is built from TRBV18 and TRBJ2-5, with 9 bases matching TRBD2. J lost 8 bases, V lost 5 bases, and 12 bases had no gene match. The germline gives CDR1 KGHSH, CDR2 LQKENI. The CDR3 length is 15 residues. The CDR3 bases are TGTGCCAGCTCAACCCTAGCGGGGAGTCGTCTCACCCAGTACTTC. Protein: CASSTLAGSRLTQYF. The full variable domain, rest sourced from reference TRBV18 and TRBJ2-5, is NAGVMQNPRHLVRRRGQEARLRCSPMKGHSHVYWYRQLPEEGLKFMVYLQKENIIDESGMPKERFSAEFPKEGPSILRIQQVVRGDSAAYFCASSTLAGSRLTQYFGPGTRLLVL.